These 13 T cell receptor beta chains were all obtained from the same sample, sequenced in a study (dated by TCRdb to 2016 to 2018). Library method: RT-PCR. The data were produced on an Illumina MiSeq. The public reads were reprocessed in TCRdb via fastp at Q25 and MiXCR, keeping in-frame beta chains. Rows merge per CDR3 protein into single entries with the most common DNA and genes. For this sample there are about 680,000 distinct CDR3 sequences; 13% to 15% appear just once. The leading ten clones occupy 3.6% of the sample. Sequencing used memory CD4+ T cells from blood. Every receptor here comes from a female donor in good health, serving as a healthy control.

The rearrangement links TRBV28 to TRBJ2-5, with TRBD2 matching 8 bases. This CDR3 is 16 amino acids long. Trimming cost V 5 bases and J 8 bases; bases outside gene matches: 16. CDR1 and CDR2 (germline): MDHEN, SYDVKM. This chain's CDR3 is CASSPPRGLAGSTQYF. The CDR3 DNA sequence: TGTGCCAGCAGTCCGCCCAGGGGCCTAGCGGGCAGTACCCAGTACTTC.

This clonotype was observed a handful of times. The chain joins TRBV6-6 to TRBJ1-2; D is undetermined. The CDR3 is 13 amino acids. Per germline, CDR1 MNHNY and CDR2 SVGAGI (reference sequence). The V end was cut by 4 bases, the J end by 3 bases, with 9 bases between. CDR3 sequence: CASSSNSYYGYTF. For the CDR3, the DNA is TGTGCCAGCAGTTCCAACAGCTACTATGGCTACACCTTC.

This clonotype turned up a few times. The rearrangement uses TRBV29-1 and TRBJ1-1, with D perhaps TRBD1 (6 bases). Trimming removed 6 bases from V and 5 bases from J, with 19 bases in between. The CDR3 is 14 residues long. CDR1 is SQVTM and CDR2 is ANQGSEA in the germline V gene. The CDR3 nucleotides read TGCAGCGTGGGGGCCAGGGTAGATTTTACTGAAGCTTTCTTT. Translation: CSVGARVDFTEAFF. The whole variable domain, filled in from reference TRBV29-1 and TRBJ1-1, reads SAVISQKPSRDICQRGTSLTIQCQVDSQVTMMFWYRQQPGQSLTLIATANQGSEATYESGFVIDKFPISRPNLTFSTLTVSNMSPEDSSIYLCSVGARVDFTEAFFGQGTRLTVV.

This clonotype was detected only a few times. V and J are TRBV7-2 and TRBJ2-7, with D tentatively TRBD1 or TRBD2 (5 bases each). Germline V gene lookup returns CDR1 SGHTA and CDR2 FQGNSA. CDR3 size: 14 residues. V lost 1 base and J 2 bases, leaving 9 bases between the germline ends. The CDR3 DNA reads as TGTGCCAGCAGCTTAGTAGGGGACGCCTACGAGCAGTACTTC. The encoded protein is CASSLVGDAYEQYF.

This clonotype was seen ten or more times. V is TRBV7-3 and J is TRBJ1-4; 7 nucleotides agree with TRBD1. The J segment lost 8 bases and the V segment lost 4 bases, leaving 10 bases of the junction unmatched. Germline V CDR1 and CDR2: SGHTA, FQGTGA. The CDR3 spans 15 residues. The CDR3 here is CASSSPQGLREKLFF. In DNA, the CDR3 is TGTGCCAGCAGCTCCCCACAGGGGCTGCGGGAAAAACTGTTTTTT. Supplemented by reference TRBV7-3 and TRBJ1-4, the full variable domain reads GAGVSQTPSNKVTEKGKYVELRCDPISGHTALYWYRQSLGQGPEFLIYFQGTGAADDSGLPNDRFFAVRPEGSVSTLKIQRTERGDSAVYLCASSSPQGLREKLFFGSGTQLSVL.

V and J are TRBV11-1 and TRBJ2-1, with 8 positions matching TRBD1. The CDR3 contains 17 residues. The V and J ends lost 5 bases and 6 bases, in that order; junction bases with no gene match: 15. Germline CDR1 is SGHAT and CDR2 is FQDESV (reference sequence). CDR3 sequence reads: CASSGRTGMANFNEQFF. The DNA for the CDR3 is TGTGCCAGCAGCGGCAGGACAGGGATGGCCAATTTCAATGAGCAGTTCTTC.

The chain links TRBV6-5 to TRBJ1-4, with D perhaps TRBD1 (5 bases). Germline CDR1 reads MNHEY; CDR2 reads SVGAGI. The CDR3 covers 15 residues. V lost 0 bases and J 6 bases, leaving 11 bases between the germline ends. The chain's CDR3 is CASSYSATAYEKLFF. CDR3 sequence (DNA): TGTGCCAGCAGTTACTCGGCGACAGCGTATGAAAAACTGTTTTTT.

This clonotype was seen many times. This chain connects TRBV10-3 to TRBJ2-5; possibly TRBD2 for D (6 bases). V lost 3 bases to trimming and J lost 1 base, with 15 bases between them. The CDR3 loop spans 16 amino acids. Germline CDR1 is ENHRY and CDR2 is SYGVKD. The CDR3 sequence: CAISDPGRDVQETQYF. The CDR3 region has the DNA TGTGCCATCAGTGACCCAGGGCGGGACGTCCAAGAGACCCAGTACTTC.

This clonotype has only a few counts. V and J are TRBV27 and TRBJ2-2; weak D call: TRBD2 (6 bases). The V and J ends lost 3 bases and 4 bases respectively, with 12 bases between them. The CDR3 totals 15 residues. Germline V gene lookup returns CDR1 MNHEY and CDR2 SMNVEV (reference sequence). CDR3 bases: TGTGCCAGCAGTTTGCGACTAGTTCTCACCGGGGAGCTGTTTTTT. Encoded protein: CASSLRLVLTGELFF.

This clonotype was picked up many times. The chain links TRBV20-1 to TRBJ1-5, with a possible D match to TRBD1 (6 bases). The CDR3 runs to 17 residues. Germline V gene data show CDR1 as DFQATT and CDR2 as SNEGSKA (reference sequence). The ends were cut back, 5 bases at V and 0 bases at J, with 20 bases in the middle. The CDR3 region is CSAPRTTGRDSNQPQHF. Written as DNA, the CDR3 is TGCAGTGCTCCTAGAACGACAGGAAGGGATAGCAATCAGCCCCAGCATTTT.

There are a few counts of this clonotype. J is TRBJ1-1 and V is TRBV10-3, with D unclear. The length of the CDR3 is 11 residues. V lost 0 bases and J 11 bases, leaving 7 bases between the germline ends. The germline gives CDR1 ENHRY, CDR2 SYGVKD. The CDR3 DNA follows: TGTGCCATCAGTGAGTCGACCAGGGCTTTCTTT. Protein product: CAISESTRAFF.

This clonotype came up many times. V and J are TRBV20-1 and TRBJ1-1; D may be TRBD1 (5 bases). The V gene's germline CDR1 is DFQATT and CDR2 SNEGSKA (reference sequence). The germline V and J ends were trimmed by 7 bases and 2 bases, with 14 bases remaining between them. The CDR3 has 13 amino acids. CDR3 residues: CSEDSAFNTEAFF. For the CDR3, the DNA is TGCAGTGAAGACAGCGCCTTCAACACTGAAGCTTTCTTT.

The chain has TRBV20-1 and TRBJ1-2; 10 nucleotides align to TRBD1. The trim removed 3 bases at V and 5 bases at J, leaving 15 bases unmatched. Germline lookup yields CDR1 DFQATT and CDR2 SNEGSKA (reference sequence). The CDR3 length is 17 residues. The CDR3 reads CSASLGQGQWWVYGYTF. The CDR3 DNA is TGCAGTGCTAGCCTGGGACAGGGGCAGTGGTGGGTGTATGGCTACACCTTC.